This T cell receptor (beta chain) was sequenced for a study of PD-L1 blockade in urothelial cancer. About the research overall: Prior chemotherapy in patients spanned 0 to 3 regimens. Samples came from 3 weeks, at the second dose, and 6 weeks into treatment.

Spiking of synthetic TCR analog templates was performed in each PCR. TCRdb's table, derived via immunoSEQ multiplex PCR, lists solely in-frame clones and lacks some. The table lists roughly 45,000 clones, around 81% of them singletons. As to time point: pretreatment peripheral blood. V was clipped by 7 bases and J by 0 bases, with 9 bases between them. This CDR3 comprises 14 residues. Germline V lookup: CDR1 MDHEN, CDR2 SYDVKM. The sample in question was PBMCs, obtained around atezolizumab (anti-PD-L1) treatment. This sequence was found in a man aged 55 to 70 with urothelial cancer. This sequence joins TRBV28 and TRBJ1-4; no clear D. The CDR3 region has the DNA TGTGCCAGCAACCTCTATGCAACTAATGAAAAACTGTTTTTT. Translating gives CASNLYATNEKLFF.